The TCR beta chain under discussion was sequenced for a study of CD8+ T cells in alopecia areata. With respect to this clone: The antigen remains undetermined.

Treatment reported: oral pan-JAK inhibitor, 5-10 mg twice daily. Whole-study findings and limits: For patients receiving tofacitinib, scalp clonality and expanded CD8+ clones among the top 100 significantly decreased. Uncertainty about whether baseline CD8+ expansion is linked to response remains, with one nonresponder. TCRs were shared less clearly across patients than in mice, possibly for HLA-related reasons. In lesional scalp, particularly from alopecia totalis/universalis, clonality was higher than in normal scalp.

cDNA prepared by RNA extraction and subsequent reverse transcription served as the template for sequencing. The protocol was immunoSEQ multiplex PCR, while the TCRdb copy is restricted to in-frame clones and leaves out a portion. The table shows around 100,000 clones, with 56% occurring only once. The germline V gene encodes CDR1 MNHEY and CDR2 SVGAGI. This CDR3 comprises 15 residues. V was cut by 6 bases and J by 4 bases, with 18 bases left in between. The sample here was CD4+ T cells sorted from blood, taken at week 24, from a patient treated with tofacitinib. The rearrangement links TRBV6-5 to TRBJ1-1; D is possibly TRBD1 (5 bases). The source of this sequence is a human donor with alopecia areata. In nucleotides, the CDR3 is TGTGCCAGCAGACCCGGCGGCCCGGGGGGCACTGAAGCTTTCTTT. Protein sequence: CASRPGGPGGTEAFF.